The sequence of this T cell receptor (beta chain) was determined in a study of type 1 regulatory T cells. Study at large: An in vitro protocol generated T-allo10, a Tr1-enriched, alloantigen-specific CD4 T cell product.

This CDR3 comprises 21 residues. From germline, CDR1 is GTSNPN and CDR2 SVGIG (reference sequence). The ends were cut back, 2 bases at V and 0 bases at J, with 26 bases in the middle. T-allo10 cells from the graft donor were described as anergic, host-alloantigen-specific, and alloantigen-specific suppressors. TCRdb fed the reads into MiXCR, producing one record per CDR3 protein. The sample contains roughly 71,000 distinct CDR3 sequences, around 60% of which appear only once. This clonotype was recorded once. The antigen is undetermined. The chain carries TRBV30 and TRBJ2-6; TRBD1 is a possible D gene (6 bases). The clonotype originates from a human donor in good health. The sample taken for sequencing was cultured T cells, either the whole culture or a sorted T cell fraction (not recorded which). Subset reported: Tr1-enriched cell product generated in vitro against host alloantigens. This CDR3 is CAWSPLGPGGHRYSGANVLTF. The CDR3 nucleotides read TGTGCCTGGAGTCCTTTGGGGCCTGGGGGACATCGCTACTCTGGGGCCAACGTCCTGACTTTC.